One sample yielded the 10 T cell receptor beta chains listed below, sequenced in a study of blood T cells in healthy people across ages. Together with a sample-barcoded 5' primer, a J-beta primer mix was included in a second PCR lasting about 6 to 11 cycles. TCRdb passed the 5' RACE reads through MiXCR, listing each CDR3 protein once. In the table there are 850,000 or so distinct CDR3 sequences, 29% of which are singletons. The sample was blood. The receptor source for this set is an elderly woman in good health.

CDR3 bases: TGTGCCAGCAGCTACCTAGGACTAGTCACCGGGGAGCTGTTTTTT. Encoded protein: CASSYLGLVTGELFF. The J gene is TRBJ2-2, the V gene TRBV7-2; 7 bases map to TRBD2. There are 15 residues in the CDR3. Trimming cost V 4 bases and J 4 bases; bases outside gene matches: 6. Germline CDR1 and CDR2: SGHTA and FQGNSA. Filled out from reference TRBV7-2 and TRBJ2-2, the complete variable domain reads GAGVSQSPSNKVTEKGKDVELRCDPISGHTALYWYRQSLGQGLEFLIYFQGNSAPDKSGLPSDRFSAERTGGSVSTLTIQRTQQEDSAVYLCASSYLGLVTGELFFGEGSRLTVL.

There are a few counts of this clonotype. The rearrangement joins TRBV7-2 to TRBJ2-2; no clear D gene. V lost 5 bases to trimming and J lost 2 bases, with 15 bases between them. The CDR3 length is 16 residues. CDR1 and CDR2 (germline): SGHTA, FQGNSA. In nucleotides, the CDR3 is TGTGCCAGCAGCCTGGACGGCTCCCTAAACACCGGGGAGCTGTTTTTT. Translated, it gives CASSLDGSLNTGELFF.

The V and J genes are TRBV7-2 and TRBJ2-5; maybe TRBD2 (5 bases). The CDR3 extends over 15 amino acids. Germline CDR1 SGHTA, CDR2 FQGNSA. V lost 1 base to trimming and J lost 1 base, with 10 bases between them. CDR3 nucleotide sequence: TGTGCCAGCAGCTTAGACTCTAGCAGCCAAGAGACCCAGTACTTC. The encoded protein is CASSLDSSSQETQYF.

The sample holds many counts of this clonotype. V usage is TRBV18 and J usage is TRBJ2-3, with D perhaps matching TRBD1 (5 bases). This CDR3 is built from 17 residues. Trimming shortened V by 1 base and J by 2 bases, and 16 bases separated the two germline ends. Germline V gives CDR1 KGHSH, CDR2 LQKENI. This CDR3 reads CASSPLHGTGFTDTQYF. The CDR3, as DNA: TGTGCCAGCTCACCACTCCACGGTACAGGATTCACAGATACGCAGTATTTT.

J is TRBJ1-2 and V is TRBV27; perhaps TRBD1 as D (5 bases). The CDR3 spans 13 residues. V dropped 1 base and J dropped 6 bases, with 9 bases sitting between them. Germline loops: CDR1 MNHEY, CDR2 SMNVEV (reference sequence). Here the CDR3 reads CASSLWGTHGYTF. The CDR3 DNA reads TGTGCCAGCAGTTTATGGGGGACCCATGGCTACACCTTC.

With respect to this clonotype: One end of the junction does not line up with germline, which may come from a read error. This CDR3 is CASSKTQTSNLPQHF. CDR3 sequence (DNA): TGTGCCAGCAGCAAAACCCAAACTAGCAATCTGCCCCAGCATTTT. V and J are TRBV12-3 or TRBV12-4 and TRBJ1-5, with unresolved D. The CDR3 sequence is 15 residues long.

This clonotype appeared many times. The rearrangement links TRBV6-2 or TRBV6-3 to TRBJ2-5; D might be TRBD2 (6 bases). Trimming took 3 bases from V and 5 from J, leaving 16 bases between them. The CDR3 is 15 residues long. The germline V gene has CDR1 MNHEY and CDR2 SVGEGT. CDR3 sequence reads: CASSYPGDLRETQYF. The CDR3 nucleotides read TGTGCCAGCAGTTATCCGGGAGACCTTCGGGAGACCCAGTACTTC.

This clonotype was counted only a few times. The chain has TRBV5-1 and TRBJ1-6; D gene uncertain. CDR1 and CDR2 from the germline V gene are SGHRS and YFSETQ. Trimming left V 6 bases short and J 7 bases short, with 14 bases between. The CDR3 consists of 14 residues. The DNA of the CDR3 is TGCGCCAGCACCCTCGTCGCGGGGAATTCACCCCTCCACTTT. It codes for CASTLVAGNSPLHF.

In this sample, this clonotype turned up many times. The genes are TRBV6-5 and TRBJ2-3, with TRBD1 identical over 8 bases. J gave up 11 bases and V 2 bases, and 9 bases lay outside the gene matches. CDR1 MNHEY and CDR2 SVGAGI come from the germline V gene. The CDR3 has 14 amino acids. The CDR3 coding sequence is TGTGCCAGCAGTTACGATCGGGACAGGCCCTGGCAGTATTTT. Its protein is CASSYDRDRPWQYF.

About this clonotype: Relative to the germline gene, one junction end is altered; a read error may explain this. The V gene is TRBV5-1, the J gene TRBJ1-5, with D possibly TRBD1 on 5 matching bases. Germline V gene data show CDR1 as SGHRS and CDR2 as YFSETQ. This CDR3 has 15 amino acids. Here the CDR3 reads CASNLGQGGNRPQHF. CDR3 sequence (DNA): TGCGCCAGCAACTTGGGGCAGGGCGGCAATCGGCCCCAGCATTTT.